This T cell receptor (beta chain) was obtained from a study of CD4+ T cells in melanoma. Whole-study findings and limits: Reportedly, melanoma neoantigen-specific CD4+ T cells showed varied differentiation states. CD8+ T cell, macrophage and B cell function reportedly correlated with neoantigen-specific CD4+ T cells.

Comments on this clone: Its antigen is still unknown.

V lost 1 base to trimming and J lost 5 bases, with 8 bases between them. The germline V gene encodes CDR1 SGHTA and CDR2 FQGTGA. This CDR3 spans 13 amino acids. TCRdb's table, derived via immunoSEQ multiplex PCR, lists solely in-frame clones and lacks some. The repertoire holds around 100,000 clones, with around 93% as singletons. The rearrangement joins TRBV7-3 to TRBJ2-5, with D possibly being TRBD2 (5 bases). The sequenced sample consisted of peripheral blood. The clonotype was recovered from a human donor with melanoma. CDR3 protein: CASSLRTGETQYF. The CDR3 DNA follows: TGTGCCAGCAGCTTAAGGACTGGGGAGACCCAGTACTTC.